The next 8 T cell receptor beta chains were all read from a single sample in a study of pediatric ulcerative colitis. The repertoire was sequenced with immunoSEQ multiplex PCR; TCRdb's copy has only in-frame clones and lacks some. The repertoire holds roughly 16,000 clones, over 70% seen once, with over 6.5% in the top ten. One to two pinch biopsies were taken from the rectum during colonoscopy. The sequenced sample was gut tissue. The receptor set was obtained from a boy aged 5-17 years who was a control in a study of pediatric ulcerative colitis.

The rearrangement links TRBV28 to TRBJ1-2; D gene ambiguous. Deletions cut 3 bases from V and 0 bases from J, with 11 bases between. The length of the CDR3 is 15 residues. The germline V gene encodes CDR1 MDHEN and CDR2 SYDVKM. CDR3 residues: CASSFYGLPNYGYTF. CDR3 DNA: TGTGCCAGCAGTTTCTATGGGCTCCCTAACTATGGCTACACCTTC.

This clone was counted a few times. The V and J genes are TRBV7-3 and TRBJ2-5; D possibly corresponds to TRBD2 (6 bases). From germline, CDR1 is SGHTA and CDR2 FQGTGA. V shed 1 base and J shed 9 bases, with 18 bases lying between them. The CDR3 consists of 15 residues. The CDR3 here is CASSLNAGTGEAQYF. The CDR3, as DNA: TGTGCCAGCAGCTTAAACGCCGGGACCGGGGAGGCCCAGTACTTC.

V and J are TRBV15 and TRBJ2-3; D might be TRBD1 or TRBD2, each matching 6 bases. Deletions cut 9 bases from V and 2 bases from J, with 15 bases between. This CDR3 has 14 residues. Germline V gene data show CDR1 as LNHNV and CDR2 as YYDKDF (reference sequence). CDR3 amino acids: CATNGGQITDTQYF. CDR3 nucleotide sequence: TGTGCCACGAACGGGGGCCAAATCACAGATACGCAGTATTTT.

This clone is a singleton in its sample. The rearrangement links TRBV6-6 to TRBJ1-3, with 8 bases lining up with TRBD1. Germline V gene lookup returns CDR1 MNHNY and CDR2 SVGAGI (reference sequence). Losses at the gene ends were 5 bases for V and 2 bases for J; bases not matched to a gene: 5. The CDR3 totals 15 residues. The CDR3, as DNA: TGTGCCAGCAGTCCTCAGGGGGCAGCTGGAAACACCATATATTTT. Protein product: CASSPQGAAGNTIYF.

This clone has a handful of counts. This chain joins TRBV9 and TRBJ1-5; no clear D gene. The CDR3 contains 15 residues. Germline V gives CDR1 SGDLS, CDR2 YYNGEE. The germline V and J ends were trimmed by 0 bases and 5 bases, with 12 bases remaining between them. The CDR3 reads CASSVGSRRDQPQHF. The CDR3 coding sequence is TGTGCCAGCAGCGTAGGAAGCCGGAGAGATCAGCCCCAGCATTTT.

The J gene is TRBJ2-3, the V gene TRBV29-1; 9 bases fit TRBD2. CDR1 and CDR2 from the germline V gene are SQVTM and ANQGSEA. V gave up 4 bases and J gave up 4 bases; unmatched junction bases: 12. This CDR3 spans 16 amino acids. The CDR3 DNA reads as TGCAGCGTTGTCCCCCCCAGCGGGGGGCCCCCAGATACGCAGTATTTT. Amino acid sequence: CSVVPPSGGPPDTQYF.

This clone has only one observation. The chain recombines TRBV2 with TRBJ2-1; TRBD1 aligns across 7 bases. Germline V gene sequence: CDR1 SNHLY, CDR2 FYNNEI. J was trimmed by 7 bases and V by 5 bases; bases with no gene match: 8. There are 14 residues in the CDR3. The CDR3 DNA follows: TGTGCCAGCAGTCCCCTCAGGGACAGAAATGAGCAGTTCTTC. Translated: CASSPLRDRNEQFF.

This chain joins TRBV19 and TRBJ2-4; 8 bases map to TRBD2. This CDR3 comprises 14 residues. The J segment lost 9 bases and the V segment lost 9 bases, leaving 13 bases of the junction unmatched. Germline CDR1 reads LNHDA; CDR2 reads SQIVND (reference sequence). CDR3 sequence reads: CASQPGLVFGIQYF. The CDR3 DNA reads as TGTGCCAGCCAGCCGGGACTAGTCTTCGGCATTCAGTACTTC.